This TCR beta chain is from a study of shared clonotypes between healthy human individuals. At the level of the study: The composition of the donors was two women and a few men aged 18 to 49.

Study-wide results and caveats: Relative to memory subsets, naive subsets generally showed larger estimated richness.

The V gene lost 3 bases and the J gene lost 6 bases, with 20 bases spanning the gap. Germline CDR1 reads SGHRS; CDR2 reads YFSETQ. The CDR3 extends over 16 amino acids. The data were produced by immunoSEQ multiplex PCR, yet TCRdb's version contains in-frame clones alone and is incomplete. The sample includes 1.4 million or so clones, 98% of them seen just once. Donors were Caucasian adults residing in Nashville, Tennessee, USA. This clone was detected only once. Its antigen is undetermined. This TCR was recovered from a man aged 30 to 45 in good health. Sequenced: naive CD4+ T cells sorted from blood. The subset is: CD45RA+ positively selected. The chain joins TRBV5-1 to TRBJ2-3, with D perhaps matching TRBD2 (6 bases). The CDR3 reads CASSSTAGLLPDTQYF. The DNA for the CDR3 is TGCGCCAGCAGCTCGACAGCGGGCCTCCTACCCGATACGCAGTATTTT.